Presented here are 3 T cell receptor beta chains from one specimen sequenced in a study of CD8 T cells in Susac syndrome. cDNA came from approximately 0.5 to 1 ug RNA primed by random hexamers. Using its own MiXCR run on the immunoSEQ multiplex PCR reads, TCRdb lists one record per CDR3 protein. The sample lists some 110,000 distinct CDR3 sequences; 85% to 95% were seen once. The sample was CD4+ T cells from PBMCs. These receptors came from a human donor with multiple sclerosis.

V gene TRBV29-1 combines with J gene TRBJ1-2; tentatively, D is TRBD1 (5 bases). The CDR3 is 11 residues long. Trimming removed 4 bases at V and 6 bases at J, with 9 bases between. The germline V gene has CDR1 SQVTM and CDR2 ANQGSEA. The CDR3 sequence is CSVGPRDGYTF. In DNA form, the CDR3 reads TGCAGCGTTGGACCCAGGGATGGCTACACCTTC.

The CDR3 here is CASSGGGMNTEAFF. DNA of the CDR3: TGTGCCAGCTCCGGGGGAGGGATGAACACTGAAGCTTTCTTT. This chain links TRBV18 with TRBJ1-1, with D possibly matching TRBD1 (5 bases). The germline V gene has CDR1 KGHSH and CDR2 LQKENI. V lost 6 bases, J lost 0 bases, and 11 bases lay in between. The CDR3 covers 14 residues.

The chain carries TRBV5-1 and TRBJ2-5, with a tentative D call TRBD1 (6 bases). From germline, CDR1 is SGHRS and CDR2 YFSETQ. V was pared by 2 bases and J by 1 base, with 18 bases between. The CDR3 is 17 residues long. CDR3 in DNA: TGCGCCAGCAGCTTAGGTGTTGGTTCGGACAGCCAAGAGACCCAGTACTTC. It encodes CASSLGVGSDSQETQYF.